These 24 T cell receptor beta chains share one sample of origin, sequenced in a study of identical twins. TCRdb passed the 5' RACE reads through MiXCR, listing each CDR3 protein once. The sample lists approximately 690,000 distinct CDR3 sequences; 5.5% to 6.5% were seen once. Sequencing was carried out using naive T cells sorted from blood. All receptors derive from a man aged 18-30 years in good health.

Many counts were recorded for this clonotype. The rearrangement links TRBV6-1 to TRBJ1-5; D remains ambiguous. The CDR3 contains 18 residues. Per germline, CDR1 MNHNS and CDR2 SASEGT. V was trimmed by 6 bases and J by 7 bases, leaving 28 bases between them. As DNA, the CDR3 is TGTGCCAGCAGCCCAACCAACCCGTCGAGAGGTTTGGGGCAGCCCCAGCATTTT. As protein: CASSPTNPSRGLGQPQHF.

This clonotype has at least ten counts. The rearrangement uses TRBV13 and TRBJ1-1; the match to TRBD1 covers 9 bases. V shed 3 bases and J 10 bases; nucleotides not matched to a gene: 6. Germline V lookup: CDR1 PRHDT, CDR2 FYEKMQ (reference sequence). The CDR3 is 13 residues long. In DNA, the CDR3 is TGTGCCAGCAGCTTTTGGGACAGGGTGTCAGCTTTCTTT. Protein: CASSFWDRVSAFF.

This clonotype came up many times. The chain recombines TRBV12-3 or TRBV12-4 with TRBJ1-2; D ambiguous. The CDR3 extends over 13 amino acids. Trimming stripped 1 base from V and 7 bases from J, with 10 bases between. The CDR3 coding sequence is TGTGCCAGCAGTTTAGGCGGTGTCGGTGGCTACACCTTC. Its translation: CASSLGGVGGYTF.

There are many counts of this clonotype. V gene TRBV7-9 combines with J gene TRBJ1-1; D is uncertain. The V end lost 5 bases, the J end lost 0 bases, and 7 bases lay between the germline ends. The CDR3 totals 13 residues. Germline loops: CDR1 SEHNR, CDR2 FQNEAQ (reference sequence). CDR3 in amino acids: CASSRDMNTEAFF. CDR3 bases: TGTGCCAGCAGCCGGGATATGAACACTGAAGCTTTCTTT.

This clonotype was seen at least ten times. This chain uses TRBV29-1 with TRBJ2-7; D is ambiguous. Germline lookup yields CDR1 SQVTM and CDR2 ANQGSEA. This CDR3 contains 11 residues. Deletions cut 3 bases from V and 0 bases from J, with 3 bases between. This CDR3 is CSVDNSYEQYF. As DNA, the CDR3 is TGCAGCGTTGACAACTCCTACGAGCAGTACTTC.

CDR3 in DNA: TGTGCCGGGGGCCGGTATACAGATACGCAGTATTTT. It encodes CAGGRYTDTQYF. This chain uses TRBV7-9 with TRBJ2-3; TRBD1 is a possible D gene (6 bases). V lost 11 bases, J lost 3 bases, and 12 bases lay in between. Germline V gene data show CDR1 as SEHNR and CDR2 as FQNEAQ (reference sequence). The length of the CDR3 is 12 residues.

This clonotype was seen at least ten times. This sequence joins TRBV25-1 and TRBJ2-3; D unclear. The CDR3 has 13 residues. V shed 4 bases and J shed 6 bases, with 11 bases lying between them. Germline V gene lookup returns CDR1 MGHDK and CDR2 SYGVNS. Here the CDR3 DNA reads TGTGCCAGCAGTGGTTTGAACGTGGATACGCAGTATTTT. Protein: CASSGLNVDTQYF.

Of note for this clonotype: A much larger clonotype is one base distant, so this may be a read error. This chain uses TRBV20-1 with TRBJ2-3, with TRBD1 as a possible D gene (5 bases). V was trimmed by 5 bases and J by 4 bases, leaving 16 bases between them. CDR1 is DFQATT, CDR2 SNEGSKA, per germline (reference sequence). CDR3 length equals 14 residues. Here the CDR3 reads CSAGVKGPADTQYF. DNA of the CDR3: TGCAGTGCTGGAGTAAAGGGGCCCGCAGATACGCAGTATTTT.

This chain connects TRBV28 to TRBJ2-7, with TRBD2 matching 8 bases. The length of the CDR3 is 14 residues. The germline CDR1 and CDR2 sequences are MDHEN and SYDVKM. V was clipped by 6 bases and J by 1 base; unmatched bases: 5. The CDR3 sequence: CASRASGRSYEQYF. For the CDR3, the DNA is TGTGCCAGCAGGGCAAGCGGGAGATCCTACGAGCAGTACTTC. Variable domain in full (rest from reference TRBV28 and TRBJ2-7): DVKVTQSSRYLVKRTGEKVFLECVQDMDHENMFWYRQDPGLGLRLIYFSYDVKMKEKGDIPEGYSVSREKKERFSLILESASTNQTSMYLCASRASGRSYEQYFGPGTRLTVT.

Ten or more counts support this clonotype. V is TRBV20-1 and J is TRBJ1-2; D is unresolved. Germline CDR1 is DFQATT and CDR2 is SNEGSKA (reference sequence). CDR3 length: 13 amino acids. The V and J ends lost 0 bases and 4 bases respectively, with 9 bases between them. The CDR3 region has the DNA TGCAGTGCTAGAGAGGTCACGCCCTATGGCTACACCTTC. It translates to CSAREVTPYGYTF.

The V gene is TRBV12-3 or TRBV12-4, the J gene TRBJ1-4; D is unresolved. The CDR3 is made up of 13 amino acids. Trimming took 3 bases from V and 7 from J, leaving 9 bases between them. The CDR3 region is CASSLRDLEKLFF. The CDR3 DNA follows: TGTGCCAGCAGTTTGAGGGATCTTGAAAAACTGTTTTTT.

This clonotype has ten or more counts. CDR3 nucleotides: TGTGCCAGCAGGGAAACGAAATTGAACACTGAAGCTTTCTTT. Encoded protein: CASRETKLNTEAFF. V is TRBV2 and J is TRBJ1-1; D ambiguous. Trimming left V 6 bases short and J 0 bases short, with 11 bases between. There are 14 residues in the CDR3. The V gene's germline CDR1 is SNHLY and CDR2 FYNNEI.

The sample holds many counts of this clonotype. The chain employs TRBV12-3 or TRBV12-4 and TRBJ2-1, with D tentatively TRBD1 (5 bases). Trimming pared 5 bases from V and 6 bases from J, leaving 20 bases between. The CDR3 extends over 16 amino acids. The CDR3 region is CASSPDMTVFGNEQFF. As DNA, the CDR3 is TGTGCCAGCAGTCCCGATATGACAGTGTTTGGCAATGAGCAGTTCTTC.

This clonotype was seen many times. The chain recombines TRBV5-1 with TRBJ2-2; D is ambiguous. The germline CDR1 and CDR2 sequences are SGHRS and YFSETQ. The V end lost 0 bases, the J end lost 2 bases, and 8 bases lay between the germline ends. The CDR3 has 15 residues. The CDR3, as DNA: TGCGCCAGCAGCTTGGGAGACCGAAACACCGGGGAGCTGTTTTTT. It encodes CASSLGDRNTGELFF.

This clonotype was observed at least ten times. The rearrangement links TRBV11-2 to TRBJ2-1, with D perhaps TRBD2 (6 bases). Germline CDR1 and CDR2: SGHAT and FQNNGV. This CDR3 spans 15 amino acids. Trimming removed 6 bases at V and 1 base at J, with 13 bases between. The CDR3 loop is CASSFGRGSYNEQFF. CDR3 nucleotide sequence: TGTGCCAGCAGTTTCGGCCGGGGGTCCTACAATGAGCAGTTCTTC.

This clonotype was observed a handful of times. The CDR3 loop reads CASSLAGTEIYEQYV. CDR3 DNA sequence: TGTGCCAGCAGCTTGGCCGGGACGGAGATCTACGAGCAGTACGTC. The genes are TRBV5-5 and TRBJ2-7, with D perhaps being TRBD1 or TRBD2 (5 bases each). V was shortened by 0 bases and J by 3 bases, with 13 bases between the two germline ends. Germline V gene data show CDR1 as SGHKS and CDR2 as YYEKEE (reference sequence). The CDR3 has 15 residues.

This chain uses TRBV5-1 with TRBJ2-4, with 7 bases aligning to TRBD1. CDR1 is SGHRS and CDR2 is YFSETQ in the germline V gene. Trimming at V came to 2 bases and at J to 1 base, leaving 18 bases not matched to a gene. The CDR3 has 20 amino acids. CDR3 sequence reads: CASSFDRSGTGEYAKNIQYF. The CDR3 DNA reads TGCGCCAGCAGCTTTGATAGATCGGGAACAGGGGAGTATGCCAAAAACATTCAGTACTTC.

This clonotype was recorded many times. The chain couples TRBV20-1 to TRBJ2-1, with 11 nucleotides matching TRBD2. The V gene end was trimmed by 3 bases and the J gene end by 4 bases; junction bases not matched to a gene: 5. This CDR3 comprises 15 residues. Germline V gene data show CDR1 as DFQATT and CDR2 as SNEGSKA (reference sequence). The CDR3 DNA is TGCAGTGCTAGCCCCGGGACTAGCGGTTACAATGAGCAGTTCTTC. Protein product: CSASPGTSGYNEQFF.

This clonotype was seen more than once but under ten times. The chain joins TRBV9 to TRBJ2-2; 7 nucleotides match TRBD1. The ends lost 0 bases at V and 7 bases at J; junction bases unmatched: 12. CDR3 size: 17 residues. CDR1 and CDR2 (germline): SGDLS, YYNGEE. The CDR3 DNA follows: TGTGCCAGCAGCGTAGAGGAACAGGGGTCTCTGGACGGGGAGCTGTTTTTT. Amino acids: CASSVEEQGSLDGELFF.

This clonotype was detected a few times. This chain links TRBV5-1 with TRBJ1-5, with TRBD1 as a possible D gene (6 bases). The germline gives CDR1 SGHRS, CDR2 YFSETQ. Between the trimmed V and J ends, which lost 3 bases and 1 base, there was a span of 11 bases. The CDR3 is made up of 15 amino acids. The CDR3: CASSWGPFSNQPQHF. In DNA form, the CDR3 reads TGCGCCAGCAGCTGGGGGCCCTTCAGCAATCAGCCCCAGCATTTT. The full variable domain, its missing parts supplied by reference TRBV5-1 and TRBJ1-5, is KAGVTQTPRYLIKTRGQQVTLSCSPISGHRSVSWYQQTPGQGLQFLFEYFSETQRNKGNFPGRFSGRQFSNSRSEMNVSTLELGDSALYLCASSWGPFSNQPQHFGDGTRLSIL.

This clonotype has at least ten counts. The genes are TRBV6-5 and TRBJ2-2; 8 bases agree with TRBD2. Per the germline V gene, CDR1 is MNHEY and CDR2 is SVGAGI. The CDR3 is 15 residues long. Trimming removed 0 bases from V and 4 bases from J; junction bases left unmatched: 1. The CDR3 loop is CASSYSLAVTGELFF. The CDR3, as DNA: TGTGCCAGCAGTTACTCACTAGCGGTCACCGGGGAGCTGTTTTTT.

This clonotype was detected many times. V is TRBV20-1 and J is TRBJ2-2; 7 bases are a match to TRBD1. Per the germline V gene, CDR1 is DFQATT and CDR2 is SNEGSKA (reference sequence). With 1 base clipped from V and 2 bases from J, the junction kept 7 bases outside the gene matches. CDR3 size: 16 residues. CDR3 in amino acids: CSARGFGTDNTGELFF. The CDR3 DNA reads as TGCAGTGCTAGAGGGTTCGGGACAGATAACACCGGGGAGCTGTTTTTT.

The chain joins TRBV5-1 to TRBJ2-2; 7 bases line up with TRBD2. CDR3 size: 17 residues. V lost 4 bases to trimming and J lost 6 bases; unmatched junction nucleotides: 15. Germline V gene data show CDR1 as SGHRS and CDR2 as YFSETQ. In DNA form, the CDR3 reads TGCGCCAGCAGCATGAGTCTAGCGGACTCCTTCTCCGGGGAGCTGTTTTTT. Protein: CASSMSLADSFSGELFF.

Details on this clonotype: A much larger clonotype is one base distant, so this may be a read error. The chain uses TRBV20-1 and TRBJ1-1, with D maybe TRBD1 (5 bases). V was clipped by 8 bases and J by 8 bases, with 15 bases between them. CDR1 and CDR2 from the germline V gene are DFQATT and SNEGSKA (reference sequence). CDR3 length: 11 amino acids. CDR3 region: CSPFQGIEAFF. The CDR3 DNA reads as TGCAGTCCCTTTCAGGGAATAGAAGCTTTCTTT.